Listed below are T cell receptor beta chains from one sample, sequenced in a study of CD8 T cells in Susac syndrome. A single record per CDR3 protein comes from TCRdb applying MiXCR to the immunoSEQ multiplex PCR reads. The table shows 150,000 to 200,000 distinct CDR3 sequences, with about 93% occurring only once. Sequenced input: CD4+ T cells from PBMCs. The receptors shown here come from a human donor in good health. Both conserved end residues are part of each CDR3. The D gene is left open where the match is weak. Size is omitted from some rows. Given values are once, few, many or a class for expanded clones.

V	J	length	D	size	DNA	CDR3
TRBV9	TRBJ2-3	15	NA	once	TGTGCCAGCAGCGCTGGGACGCCGGAAGCAGATACGCAGTATTTT	CASSAGTPEADTQYF
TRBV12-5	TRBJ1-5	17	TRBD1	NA	TGTGCTAGTGGTTTGGTTTTGACAGGGGGAATTAATCAGCCCCAGCATTTT	CASGLVLTGGINQPQHF
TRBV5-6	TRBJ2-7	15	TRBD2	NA	TGTGCCAGCAGTAGCCGGGACGGGGGGTTGGACGAGCAGTACTTC	CASSSRDGGLDEQYF
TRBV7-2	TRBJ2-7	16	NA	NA	TGTGCCAGCAGCTTAGCGTCCCAGGGGTTGTCCTACGAGCAGTACTTC	CASSLASQGLSYEQYF
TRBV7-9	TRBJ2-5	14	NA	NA	TGTGCCAGTGGGCGAGGCGGCGGGCAAGAGACCCAGTACTTC	CASGRGGGQETQYF
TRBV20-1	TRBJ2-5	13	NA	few	TGCAGTGCTAGAGTTGCCGGGAAAGAGACCCAGTACTTC	CSARVAGKETQYF
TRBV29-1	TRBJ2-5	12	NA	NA	TGCAGCGGGTCCCGGGACGATGTGACCCAGTACTTC	CSGSRDDVTQYF
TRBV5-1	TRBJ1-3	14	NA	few	TGTGCCAGCAGCTTAGGGGCGACGGGAAACACCATATATTTT	CASSLGATGNTIYF
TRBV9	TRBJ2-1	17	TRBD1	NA	TGTGCCAGCAGCGCCACGTCCGGGACAGTCTCCTACAATGAGCAGTTCTTC	CASSATSGTVSYNEQFF
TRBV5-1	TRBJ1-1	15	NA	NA	TGCGCCAGCAGCTTGGAGGGGATTAGGAACACTGAAGCTTTCTTT	CASSLEGIRNTEAFF
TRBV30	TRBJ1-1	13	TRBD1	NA	TGTGCCTGGAGTCTTTACAGGGGGACTGAAGCTTTCTTT	CAWSLYRGTEAFF
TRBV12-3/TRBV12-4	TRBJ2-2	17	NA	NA	TGTGCCAGCACCCCGGTGCCGGGGCGCTTAAACACCGGGGAGCTGTTTTTT	CASTPVPGRLNTGELFF
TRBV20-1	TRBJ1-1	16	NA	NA	TGCAGTGCTAGAGGCCGGGGACCTACAGGGAACACTGAAGCTTTCTTT	CSARGRGPTGNTEAFF
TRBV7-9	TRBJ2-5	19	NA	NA	TGTGCCAGCAGCTCGCCTGCGGTGGGGACACCATTATACCAAGAGACCCAGTACTTC	CASSSPAVGTPLYQETQYF
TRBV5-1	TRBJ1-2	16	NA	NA	TGCGCCAGCAGCTTGGGACAGGTACCAATTAACTATGGCTACACCTTC	CASSLGQVPINYGYTF
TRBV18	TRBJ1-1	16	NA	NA	TGTGCCAGCTCACCACGATCTGGGGCTGGGGACACTGAAGCTTTCTTT	CASSPRSGAGDTEAFF
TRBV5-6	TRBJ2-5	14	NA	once	TGTGCCAGCAGCTACGGGGGGCTGAAAGAGACCCAGTACTTC	CASSYGGLKETQYF
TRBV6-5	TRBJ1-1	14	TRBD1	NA	TGTGCCAGCAGTAAGGGACAGACCTACACTGAAGCTTTCTTT	CASSKGQTYTEAFF
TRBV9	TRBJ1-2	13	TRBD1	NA	TGTGCCAGCAGCGTAGACAGGGGGAGAGGCTACACCTTC	CASSVDRGRGYTF
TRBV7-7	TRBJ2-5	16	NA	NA	TGTGCCAGCAGCCACTATCAGGGGAATGGCCGAGAGACCCAGTACTTC	CASSHYQGNGRETQYF
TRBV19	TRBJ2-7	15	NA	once	TGTGCCAGTAGTATCCAGGGAGGCGCATCCTACGAGCAGTACTTC	CASSIQGGASYEQYF
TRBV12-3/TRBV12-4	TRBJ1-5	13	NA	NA	TGTGCCAGCAGCCTTAAGAACAATCAGCCCCAGCATTTT	CASSLKNNQPQHF
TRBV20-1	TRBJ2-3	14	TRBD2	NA	TGCAGTGCTAGTGCGGGGGGGCGTGGGGATACGCAGTATTTT	CSASAGGRGDTQYF
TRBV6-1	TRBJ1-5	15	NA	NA	TGTGCCAGCAGTGAAGCTGGGTTAATTAATCGGCCCCAGCATTTT	CASSEAGLINRPQHF
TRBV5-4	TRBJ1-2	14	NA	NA	TGTGCCAGCAGCTCCTTACAGGGTGGCTATGGCTACACCTTC	CASSSLQGGYGYTF
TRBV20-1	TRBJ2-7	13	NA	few	TGCAGTGCTAGAGGGATCGGAGGCTACGAGCAGTACTTC	CSARGIGGYEQYF
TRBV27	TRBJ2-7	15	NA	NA	TGTGCCAGCAGTTTATACCCAGGGAGGTCCTACGAGCAGTACTTC	CASSLYPGRSYEQYF
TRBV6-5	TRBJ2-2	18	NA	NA	TGTGCCAGCAGTTACAACGGTGCCTCCTATGTGAACACCGGGGAGCTGTTTTTT	CASSYNGASYVNTGELFF
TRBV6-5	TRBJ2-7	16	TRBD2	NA	TGTGCCAGCAGTTACTCGAACGCGGGGGGGCGGGACGAGCAGTACTTC	CASSYSNAGGRDEQYF
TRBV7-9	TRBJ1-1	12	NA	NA	TGTGCCAGCAGCCCCTACCCGAATGAAGCTTTCTTT	CASSPYPNEAFF
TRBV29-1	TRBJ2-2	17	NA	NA	TGCAGCGTTGAAATTCGGGGCGGGGTCTTAGGCACCGGGGAGCTGTTTTTT	CSVEIRGGVLGTGELFF